A selection of T cell receptor beta chains follows, all from one sample in a study of blood T cell repertoires in COVID-19. Sequencing was performed with immunoSEQ multiplex PCR; in TCRdb, only in-frame clones are kept and a portion is missing. In the table there are more than 35,000 clones, over 75% of which are singletons. The sample comprised peripheral blood. The receptors were gathered from a woman aged 80 or over with acute or convalescent COVID-19. The CDR3 runs from the conserved cysteine through the conserved F or W. D genes are given only for firm matches. Size is omitted from some rows. Given values are once, few, many or a class for expanded clones.

clone size,V gene,J gene,D gene,CDR3 DNA,CDR3 protein
.,TRBV19,TRBJ1-5,.,TGTGCCAGTAGTCTCCGGAACGGGGGGGATAGCAATCAGCCCCAGCATTTT,CASSLRNGGDSNQPQHF
.,TRBV7-2,TRBJ2-3,.,TGTGCCAGCAGCTTAGACACTAGTTTAGATACGCAGTATTTT,CASSLDTSLDTQYF
.,TRBV7-2,TRBJ2-1,.,TGTGCCAGCAGCTTGACAGAAAATGCTGAGCAGTTCTTC,CASSLTENAEQFF
.,TRBV4-2,TRBJ1-2,.,TGTGCCAGCAGCCAAGATACCCACCGAGTGGCAGGCCAGTCCTCCTCCTATGGCTACACCTTC,CASSQDTHRVAGQSSSYGYTF
few,TRBV5-1,TRBJ2-5,TRBD2,TGCGCCAGCAGCCCCGGGGGGCAAGAGACCCAGTACTTC,CASSPGGQETQYF
.,TRBV7-9,TRBJ1-5,.,TGTGCCAGCAGCTTGGACACTAATCAGCCCCAGCATTTT,CASSLDTNQPQHF
.,TRBV6-4,TRBJ2-4,.,TGTGCCAGCAGTGACTGGGGCAATGTAGCCAAAAACATTCAGTACTTC,CASSDWGNVAKNIQYF
.,TRBV12-3/TRBV12-4,TRBJ2-7,.,TGTGCCAGCAGTTTGGGAGACCCACCCGAGCAGTACTTC,CASSLGDPPEQYF
few,TRBV5-8,TRBJ2-7,.,TGTGCCAGCAGCTTGGGCCCCAGGACCTACGAGCAGTACTTC,CASSLGPRTYEQYF
.,TRBV12-3/TRBV12-4,TRBJ1-5,.,TGTGCCAGCAGTCTCCAGGGTCAGCCCCAGCATTTT,CASSLQGQPQHF
.,TRBV30,TRBJ1-1,.,TGTGCCTGGGGGGGGAGCACTGAAGCTTTCTTT,CAWGGSTEAFF
.,TRBV7-2,TRBJ2-5,TRBD1,TGTGCCAGCAGCTCGGGACAGGGACAAGAGACCCAGTACTTC,CASSSGQGQETQYF
.,TRBV12-2,TRBJ2-7,.,TGTGCAAGTCGCGGGAGAGGGACAGGGGATATGTACGAGCAGTACTTC,CASRGRGTGDMYEQYF
.,TRBV6-5,TRBJ2-1,TRBD1,TGTGCCACATCCGGGACAGGTGCCCATGAGCAGTTCTTC,CATSGTGAHEQFF
few,TRBV11-3,TRBJ2-7,.,TGTGCCAGCAGCCACTCCTACGAGCAGTACTTC,CASSHSYEQYF
.,TRBV5-1,TRBJ1-1,.,TGCGCCAGCAGCTTGGGACAGGCGGGCACTGAAGCTTTCTTT,CASSLGQAGTEAFF
.,TRBV19,TRBJ2-5,TRBD2,TGTGCCAGTAGCGGGACTAGCGGGGAAGAGACCCAGTACTTC,CASSGTSGEETQYF
.,TRBV5-4,TRBJ1-6,.,TGTGCCAGCAGCTTGGACAGGATTAATTCACCCCTCCACTTT,CASSLDRINSPLHF
once,TRBV5-1,TRBJ1-1,.,TGCGCCAGCAGCCCCGAGGGGGTGGAGAACACTGAAGCTTTCTTT,CASSPEGVENTEAFF
few,TRBV6-5,TRBJ1-6,TRBD1,TGTGCCAGCAGGGGACAGGGGTCCTATAATTCACCCCTCCACTTT,CASRGQGSYNSPLHF
.,TRBV2,TRBJ1-5,TRBD1,TGTGCCAGCAGTGAAAGGGCAGGGGGGAGTAATCAGCCCCAGCATTTT,CASSERAGGSNQPQHF
few,TRBV5-1,TRBJ1-2,.,TGCGCCAGCAGCCGAATGCGATTCCAGGGTTCTGCCTATGGCTACACCTTC,CASSRMRFQGSAYGYTF